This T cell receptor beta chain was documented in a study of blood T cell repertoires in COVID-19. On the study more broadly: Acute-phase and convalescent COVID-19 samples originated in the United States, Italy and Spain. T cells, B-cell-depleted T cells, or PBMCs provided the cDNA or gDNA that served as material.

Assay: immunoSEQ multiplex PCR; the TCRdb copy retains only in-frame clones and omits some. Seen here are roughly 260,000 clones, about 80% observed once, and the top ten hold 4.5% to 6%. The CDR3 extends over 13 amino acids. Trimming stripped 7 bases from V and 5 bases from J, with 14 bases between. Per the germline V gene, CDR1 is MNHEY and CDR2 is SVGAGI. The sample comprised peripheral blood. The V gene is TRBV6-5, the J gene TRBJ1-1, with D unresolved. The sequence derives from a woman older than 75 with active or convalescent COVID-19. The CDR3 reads CASTPRSGTEAFF. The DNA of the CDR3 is TGTGCCAGCACCCCCCGATCGGGTACTGAAGCTTTCTTT.